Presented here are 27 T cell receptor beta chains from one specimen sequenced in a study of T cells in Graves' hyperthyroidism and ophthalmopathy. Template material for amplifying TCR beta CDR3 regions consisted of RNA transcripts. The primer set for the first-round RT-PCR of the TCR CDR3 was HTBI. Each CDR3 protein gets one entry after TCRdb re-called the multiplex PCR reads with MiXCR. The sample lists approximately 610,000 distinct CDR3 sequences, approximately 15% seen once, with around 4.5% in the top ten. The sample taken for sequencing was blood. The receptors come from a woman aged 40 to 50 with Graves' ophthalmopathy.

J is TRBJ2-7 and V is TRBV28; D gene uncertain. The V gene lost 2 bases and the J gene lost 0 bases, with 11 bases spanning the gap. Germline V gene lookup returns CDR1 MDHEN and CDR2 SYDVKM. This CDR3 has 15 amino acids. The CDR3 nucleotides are TGTGCCAGCAGTTTAGCGGTGCACAGCTCCTACGAGCAGTACTTC. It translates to CASSLAVHSSYEQYF.

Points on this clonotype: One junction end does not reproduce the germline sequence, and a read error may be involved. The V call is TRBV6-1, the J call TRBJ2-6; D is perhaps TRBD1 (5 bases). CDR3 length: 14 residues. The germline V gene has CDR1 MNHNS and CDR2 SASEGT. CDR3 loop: CASINGAGANVLTF. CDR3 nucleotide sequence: TGTGCCAGCATCAATGGGGCTGGGGCAAACGTCCTGACTTTC.

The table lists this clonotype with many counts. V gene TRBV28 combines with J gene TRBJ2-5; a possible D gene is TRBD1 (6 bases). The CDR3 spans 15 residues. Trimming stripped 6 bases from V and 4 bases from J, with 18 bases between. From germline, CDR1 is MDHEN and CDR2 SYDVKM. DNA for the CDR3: TGTGCCAGCAGCCCAAGGGGGAGCGTGGGAGAGACCCAGTACTTC. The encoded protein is CASSPRGSVGETQYF.

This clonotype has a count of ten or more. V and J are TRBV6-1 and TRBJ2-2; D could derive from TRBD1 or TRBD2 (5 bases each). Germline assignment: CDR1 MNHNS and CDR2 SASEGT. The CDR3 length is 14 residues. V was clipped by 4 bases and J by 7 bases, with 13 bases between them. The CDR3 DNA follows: TGTGCCAGCAGTGCCGGGGACCAATTCGGGGAGCTGTTTTTT. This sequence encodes CASSAGDQFGELFF.

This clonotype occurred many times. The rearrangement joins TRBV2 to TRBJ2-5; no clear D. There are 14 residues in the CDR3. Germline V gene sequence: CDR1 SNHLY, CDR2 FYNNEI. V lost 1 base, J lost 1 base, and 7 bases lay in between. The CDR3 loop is CASSEGHLQETQYF. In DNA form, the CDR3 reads TGTGCCAGCAGTGAAGGGCACCTCCAAGAGACCCAGTACTTC.

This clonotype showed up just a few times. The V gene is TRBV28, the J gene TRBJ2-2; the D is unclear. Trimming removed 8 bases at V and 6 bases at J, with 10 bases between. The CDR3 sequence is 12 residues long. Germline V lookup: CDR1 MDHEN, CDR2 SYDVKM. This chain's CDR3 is CASFMPSGELFF. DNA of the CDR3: TGTGCCAGCTTCATGCCATCCGGGGAGCTGTTTTTT.

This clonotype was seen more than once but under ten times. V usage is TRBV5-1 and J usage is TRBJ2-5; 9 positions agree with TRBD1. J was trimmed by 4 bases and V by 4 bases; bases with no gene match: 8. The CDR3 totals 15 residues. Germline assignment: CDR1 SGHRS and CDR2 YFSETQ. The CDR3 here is CASSRGTGMGETQYF. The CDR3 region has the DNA TGCGCCAGCAGCCGCGGGACAGGGATGGGAGAGACCCAGTACTTC.

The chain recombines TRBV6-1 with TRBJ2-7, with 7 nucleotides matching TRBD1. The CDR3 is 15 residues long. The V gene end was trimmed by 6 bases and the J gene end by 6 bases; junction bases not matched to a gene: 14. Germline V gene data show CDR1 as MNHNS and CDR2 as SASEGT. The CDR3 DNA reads TGTGCCAGCAGCCCCTCCGGGACAGCTTCTATCGAGCAGTACTTC. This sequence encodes CASSPSGTASIEQYF.

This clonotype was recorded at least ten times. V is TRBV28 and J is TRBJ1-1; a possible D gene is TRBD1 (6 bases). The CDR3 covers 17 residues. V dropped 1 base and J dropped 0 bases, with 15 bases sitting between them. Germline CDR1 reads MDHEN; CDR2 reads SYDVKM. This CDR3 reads CASSLSRGGAMNTEAFF. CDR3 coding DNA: TGTGCCAGCAGTTTATCGCGCGGGGGCGCGATGAACACTGAAGCTTTCTTT. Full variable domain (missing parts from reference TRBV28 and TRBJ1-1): DVKVTQSSRYLVKRTGEKVFLECVQDMDHENMFWYRQDPGLGLRLIYFSYDVKMKEKGDIPEGYSVSREKKERFSLILESASTNQTSMYLCASSLSRGGAMNTEAFFGQGTRLTVV.

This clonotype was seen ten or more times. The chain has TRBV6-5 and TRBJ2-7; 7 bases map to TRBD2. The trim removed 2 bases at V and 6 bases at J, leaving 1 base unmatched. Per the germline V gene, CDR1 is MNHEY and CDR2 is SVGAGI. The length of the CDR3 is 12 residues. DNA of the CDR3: TGTGCCAGCAGTTACGCGGGGGTCGAGCAGTACTTC. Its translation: CASSYAGVEQYF.

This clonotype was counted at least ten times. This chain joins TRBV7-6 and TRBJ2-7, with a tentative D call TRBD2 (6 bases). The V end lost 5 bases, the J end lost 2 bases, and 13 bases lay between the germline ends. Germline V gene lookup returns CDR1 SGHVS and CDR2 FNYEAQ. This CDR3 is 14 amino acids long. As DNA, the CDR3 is TGTGCCAGCAGCCTCTCGGGGGAAGCCTACGAGCAGTACTTC. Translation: CASSLSGEAYEQYF.

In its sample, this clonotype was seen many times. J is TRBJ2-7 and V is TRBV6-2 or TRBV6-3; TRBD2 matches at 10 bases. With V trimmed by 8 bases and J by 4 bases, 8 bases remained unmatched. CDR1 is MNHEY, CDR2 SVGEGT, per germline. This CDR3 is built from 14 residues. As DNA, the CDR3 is TGTGCCAGCCTTTCCGGGACTAGCGCGTACGAGCAGTACTTC. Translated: CASLSGTSAYEQYF.

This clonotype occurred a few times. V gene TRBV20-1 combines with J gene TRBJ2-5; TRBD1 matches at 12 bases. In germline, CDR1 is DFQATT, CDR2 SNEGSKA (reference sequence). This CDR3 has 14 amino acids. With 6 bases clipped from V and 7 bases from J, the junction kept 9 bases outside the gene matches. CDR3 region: CSAPGTGGYGTQYF. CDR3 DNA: TGCAGTGCGCCGGGGACAGGGGGCTATGGGACCCAGTACTTC.

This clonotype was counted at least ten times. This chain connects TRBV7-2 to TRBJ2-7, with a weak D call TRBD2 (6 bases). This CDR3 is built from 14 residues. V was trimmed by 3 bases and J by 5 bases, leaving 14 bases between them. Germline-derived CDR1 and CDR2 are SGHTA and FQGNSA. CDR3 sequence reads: CASSLSGSFHEQYF. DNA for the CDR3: TGTGCCAGCAGCTTGTCCGGGAGTTTCCACGAGCAGTACTTC. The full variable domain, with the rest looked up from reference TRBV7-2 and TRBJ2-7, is GAGVSQSPSNKVTEKGKDVELRCDPISGHTALYWYRQSLGQGLEFLIYFQGNSAPDKSGLPSDRFSAERTGGSVSTLTIQRTQQEDSAVYLCASSLSGSFHEQYFGPGTRLTVT.

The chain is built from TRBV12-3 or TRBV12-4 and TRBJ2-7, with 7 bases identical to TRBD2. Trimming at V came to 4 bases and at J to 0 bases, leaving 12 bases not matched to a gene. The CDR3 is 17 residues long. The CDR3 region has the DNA TGTGCCAGCAGTTCCACACGGGGGGACTCCTTCTCCTACGAGCAGTACTTC. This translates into CASSSTRGDSFSYEQYF.

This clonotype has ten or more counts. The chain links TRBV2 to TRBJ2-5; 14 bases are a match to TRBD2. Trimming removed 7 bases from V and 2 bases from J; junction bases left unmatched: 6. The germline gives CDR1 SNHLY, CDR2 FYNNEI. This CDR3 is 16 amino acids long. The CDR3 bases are TGTGCCAGCACCGGACTAGCGGGAGGTGGTCAAGAGACCCAGTACTTC. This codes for CASTGLAGGGQETQYF.

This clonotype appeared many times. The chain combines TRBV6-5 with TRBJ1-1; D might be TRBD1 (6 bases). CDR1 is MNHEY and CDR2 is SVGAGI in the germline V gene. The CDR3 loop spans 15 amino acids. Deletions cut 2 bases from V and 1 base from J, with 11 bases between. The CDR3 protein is CASSYPGHTNTEAFF. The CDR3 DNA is TGTGCCAGCAGTTACCCGGGACACACGAACACTGAAGCTTTCTTT.

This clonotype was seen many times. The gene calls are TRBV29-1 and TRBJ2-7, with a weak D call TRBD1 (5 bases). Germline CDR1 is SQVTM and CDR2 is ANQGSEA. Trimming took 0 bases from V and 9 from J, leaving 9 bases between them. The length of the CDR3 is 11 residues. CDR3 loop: CSVEDRVWQYF. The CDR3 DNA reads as TGCAGCGTTGAAGACAGGGTCTGGCAGTACTTC.

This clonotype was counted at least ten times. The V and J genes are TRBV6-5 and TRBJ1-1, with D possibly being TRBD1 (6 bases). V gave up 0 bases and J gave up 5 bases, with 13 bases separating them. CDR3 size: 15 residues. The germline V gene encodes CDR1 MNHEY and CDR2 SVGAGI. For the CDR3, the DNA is TGTGCCAGCAGTTACTCGGGAACAGGGCGGACTGAAGCTTTCTTT. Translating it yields CASSYSGTGRTEAFF.

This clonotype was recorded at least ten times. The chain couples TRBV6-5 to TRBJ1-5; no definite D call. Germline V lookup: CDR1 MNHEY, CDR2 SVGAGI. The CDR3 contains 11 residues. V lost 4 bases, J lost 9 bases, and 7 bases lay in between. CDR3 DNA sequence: TGTGCCAGCAGTTTAGAGGCGCCCCAGCATTTT. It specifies CASSLEAPQHF.

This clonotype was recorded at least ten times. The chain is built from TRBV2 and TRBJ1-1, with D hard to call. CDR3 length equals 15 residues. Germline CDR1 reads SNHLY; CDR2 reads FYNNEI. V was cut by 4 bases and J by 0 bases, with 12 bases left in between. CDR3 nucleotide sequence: TGTGCCAGCAGTGGTGACCTTTTCATGAACACTGAAGCTTTCTTT. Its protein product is CASSGDLFMNTEAFF.

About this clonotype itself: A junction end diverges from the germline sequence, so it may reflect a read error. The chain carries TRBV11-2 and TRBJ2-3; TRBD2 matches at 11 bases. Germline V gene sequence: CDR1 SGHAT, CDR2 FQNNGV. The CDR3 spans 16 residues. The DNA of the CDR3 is TGTGCCAGCAGCCTAGACCGGTGGGGACTAGCGGTTACGCAGTATTTT. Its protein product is CASSLDRWGLAVTQYF.

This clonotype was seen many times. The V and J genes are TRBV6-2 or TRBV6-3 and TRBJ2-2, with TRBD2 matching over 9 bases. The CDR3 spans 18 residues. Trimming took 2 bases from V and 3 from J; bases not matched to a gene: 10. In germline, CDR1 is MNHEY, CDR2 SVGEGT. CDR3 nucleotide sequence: TGTGCCAGCAGTTACAAACTAGCGGGCGGAGCCGACACCGGGGAGCTGTTTTTT. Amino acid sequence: CASSYKLAGGADTGELFF.

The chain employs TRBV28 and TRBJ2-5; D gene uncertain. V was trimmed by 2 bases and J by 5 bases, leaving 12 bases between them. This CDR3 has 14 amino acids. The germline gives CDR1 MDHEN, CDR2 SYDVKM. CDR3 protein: CASSLTGFWETQYF. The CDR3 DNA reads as TGTGCCAGCAGTTTAACTGGGTTTTGGGAGACCCAGTACTTC.

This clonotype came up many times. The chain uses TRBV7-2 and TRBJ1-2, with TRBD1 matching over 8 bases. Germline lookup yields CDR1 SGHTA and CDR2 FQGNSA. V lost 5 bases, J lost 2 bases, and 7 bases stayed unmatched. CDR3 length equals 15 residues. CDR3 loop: CASSTRQGNNYGYTF. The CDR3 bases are TGTGCCAGCAGCACCAGACAGGGGAACAACTATGGCTACACCTTC. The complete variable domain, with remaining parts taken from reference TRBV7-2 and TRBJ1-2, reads GAGVSQSPSNKVTEKGKDVELRCDPISGHTALYWYRQSLGQGLEFLIYFQGNSAPDKSGLPSDRFSAERTGGSVSTLTIQRTQQEDSAVYLCASSTRQGNNYGYTFGSGTRLTVV.

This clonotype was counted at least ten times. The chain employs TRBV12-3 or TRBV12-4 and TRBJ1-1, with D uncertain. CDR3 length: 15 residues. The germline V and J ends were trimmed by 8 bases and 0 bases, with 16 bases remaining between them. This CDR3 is CASADGRDMNTEAFF. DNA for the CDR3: TGTGCCAGCGCGGACGGCCGAGACATGAACACTGAAGCTTTCTTT.

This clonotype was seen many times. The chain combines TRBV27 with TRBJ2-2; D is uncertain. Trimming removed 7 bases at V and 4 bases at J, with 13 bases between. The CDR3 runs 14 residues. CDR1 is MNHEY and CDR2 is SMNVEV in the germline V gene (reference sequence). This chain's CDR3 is CASNDIGTTGELFF. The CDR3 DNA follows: TGTGCCAGCAACGACATCGGAACCACCGGGGAGCTGTTTTTT.